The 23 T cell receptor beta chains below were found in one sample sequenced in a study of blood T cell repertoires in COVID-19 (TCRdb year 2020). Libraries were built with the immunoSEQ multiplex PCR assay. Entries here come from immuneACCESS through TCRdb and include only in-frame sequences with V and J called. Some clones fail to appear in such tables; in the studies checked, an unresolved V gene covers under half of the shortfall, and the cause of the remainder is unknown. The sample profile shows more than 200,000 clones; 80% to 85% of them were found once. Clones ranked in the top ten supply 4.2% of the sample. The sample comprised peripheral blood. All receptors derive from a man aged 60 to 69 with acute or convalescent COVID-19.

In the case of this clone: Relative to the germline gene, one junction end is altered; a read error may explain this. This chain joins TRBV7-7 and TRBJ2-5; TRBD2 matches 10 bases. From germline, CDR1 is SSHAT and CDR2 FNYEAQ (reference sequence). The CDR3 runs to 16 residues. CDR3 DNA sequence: TGTGCTAGCAGCCCCTCCGCTAGCGGGAGTATGGAGACCCAGTACTTC. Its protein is CASSPSASGSMETQYF.

CDR3 in amino acids: CASSSTGDSSPLHF. The DNA of the CDR3 is TGTGCCAGCAGCTCCACAGGGGATTCTTCACCCCTCCACTTT. The chain uses TRBV9 and TRBJ1-6; 7 bases are a match to TRBD1. Unmatched junction bases numbered 7, after V lost 4 bases and J lost 9 bases. This CDR3 contains 14 residues. CDR1 is SGDLS, CDR2 YYNGEE, per germline. Together with reference TRBV9 and TRBJ1-6, the CDR3 gives the full variable domain: DSGVTQTPKHLITATGQRVTLRCSPRSGDLSVYWYQQSLDQGLQFLIQYYNGEERAKGNILERFSAQQFPDLHSELNLSSLELGDSALYFCASSSTGDSSPLHFGNGTRLTVT.

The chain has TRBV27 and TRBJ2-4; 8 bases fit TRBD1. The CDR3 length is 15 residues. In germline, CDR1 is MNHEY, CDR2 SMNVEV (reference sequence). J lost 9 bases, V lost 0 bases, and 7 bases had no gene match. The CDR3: CASSLSTGDFSIQYF. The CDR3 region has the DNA TGTGCCAGCAGTTTATCGACAGGGGATTTCAGCATTCAGTACTTC.

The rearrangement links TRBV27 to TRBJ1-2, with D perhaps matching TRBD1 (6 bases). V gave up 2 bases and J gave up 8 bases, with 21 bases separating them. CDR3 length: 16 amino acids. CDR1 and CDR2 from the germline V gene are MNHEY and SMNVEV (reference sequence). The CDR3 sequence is CASSLRNWGGAEGYTF. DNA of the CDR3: TGTGCCAGCAGTTTAAGGAACTGGGGGGGCGCAGAGGGCTACACCTTC.

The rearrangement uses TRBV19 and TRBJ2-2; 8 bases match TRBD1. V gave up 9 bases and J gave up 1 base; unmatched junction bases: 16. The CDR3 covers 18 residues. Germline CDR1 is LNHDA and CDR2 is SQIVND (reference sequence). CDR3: CASSHLRAGGENTGELFF. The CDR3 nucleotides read TGTGCCAGCTCCCACCTCCGGGCAGGGGGCGAGAACACCGGGGAGCTGTTTTTT. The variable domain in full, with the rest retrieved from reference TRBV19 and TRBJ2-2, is DGGITQSPKYLFRKEGQNVTLSCEQNLNHDAMYWYRQDPGQGLRLIYYSQIVNDFQKGDIAEGYSVSREKKESFPLTVTSAQKNPTAFYLCASSHLRAGGENTGELFFGEGSRLTVL.

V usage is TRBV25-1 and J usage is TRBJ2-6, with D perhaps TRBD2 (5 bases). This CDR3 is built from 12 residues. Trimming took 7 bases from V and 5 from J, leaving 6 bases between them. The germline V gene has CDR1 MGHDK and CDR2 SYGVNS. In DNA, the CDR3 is TGTGCCAGCAAGGACTGGGCCAACGTCCTGACTTTC. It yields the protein CASKDWANVLTF.

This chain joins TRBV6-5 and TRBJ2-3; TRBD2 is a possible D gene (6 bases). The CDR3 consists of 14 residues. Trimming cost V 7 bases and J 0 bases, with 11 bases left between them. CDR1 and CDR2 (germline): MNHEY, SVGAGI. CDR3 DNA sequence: TGTGCCAGCAAGTACGGGGGAAGCACAGATACGCAGTATTTT. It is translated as CASKYGGSTDTQYF.

CDR3 sequence reads: CAWMTGPYEQYF. The CDR3 DNA is TGTGCCTGGATGACAGGGCCCTACGAGCAGTACTTC. The V and J genes are TRBV30 and TRBJ2-7; 7 nucleotides match TRBD1. CDR1 is GTSNPN and CDR2 is SVGIG in the germline V gene (reference sequence). The CDR3 has 12 residues. V shed 4 bases, J shed 2 bases, and the junction held 2 bases outside the gene matches.

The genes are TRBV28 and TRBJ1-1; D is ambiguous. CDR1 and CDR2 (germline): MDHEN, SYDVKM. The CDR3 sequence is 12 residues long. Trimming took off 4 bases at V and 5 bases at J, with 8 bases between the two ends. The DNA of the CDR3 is TGTGCCAGCAGTTCAGCGGGGACTGAAGCTTTCTTT. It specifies CASSSAGTEAFF.

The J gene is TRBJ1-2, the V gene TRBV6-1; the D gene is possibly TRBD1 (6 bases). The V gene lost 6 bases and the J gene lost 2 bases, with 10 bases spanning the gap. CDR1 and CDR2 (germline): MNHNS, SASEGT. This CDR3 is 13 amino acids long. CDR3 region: CASRQGTNYGYTF. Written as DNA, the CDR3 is TGTGCCAGCAGACAGGGAACCAACTATGGCTACACCTTC.

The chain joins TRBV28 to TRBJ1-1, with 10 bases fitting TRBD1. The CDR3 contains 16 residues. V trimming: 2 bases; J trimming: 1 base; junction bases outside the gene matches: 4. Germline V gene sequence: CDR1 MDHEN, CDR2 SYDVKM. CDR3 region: CASSLRQGAGNTEAFF. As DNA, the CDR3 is TGTGCCAGCAGTTTAAGACAGGGGGCCGGGAACACTGAAGCTTTCTTT.

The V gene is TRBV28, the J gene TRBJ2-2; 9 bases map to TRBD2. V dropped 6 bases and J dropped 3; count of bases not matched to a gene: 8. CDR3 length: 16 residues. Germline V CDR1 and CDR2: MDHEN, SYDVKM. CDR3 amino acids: CASSRILAGYTGELFF. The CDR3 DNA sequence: TGTGCCAGCAGCCGAATCCTAGCGGGGTACACCGGGGAGCTGTTTTTT.

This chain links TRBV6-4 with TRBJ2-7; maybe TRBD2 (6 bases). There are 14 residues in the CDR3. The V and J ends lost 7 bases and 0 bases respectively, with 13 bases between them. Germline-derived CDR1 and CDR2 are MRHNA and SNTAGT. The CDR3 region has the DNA TGTGCCAGCAACGGGGACTTCTCCTCCTACGAGCAGTACTTC. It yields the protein CASNGDFSSYEQYF.

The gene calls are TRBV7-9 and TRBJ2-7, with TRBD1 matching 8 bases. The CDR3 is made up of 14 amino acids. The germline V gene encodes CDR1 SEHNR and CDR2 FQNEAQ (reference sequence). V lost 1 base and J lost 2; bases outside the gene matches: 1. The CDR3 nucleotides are TGTGCCAGCAGCTTAGTGACAGGGGCCTACGAGCAGTACTTC. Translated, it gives CASSLVTGAYEQYF. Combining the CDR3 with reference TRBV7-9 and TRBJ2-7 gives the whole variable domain DTGVSQNPRHKITKRGQNVTFRCDPISEHNRLYWYRQTLGQGPEFLTYFQNEAQLEKSRLLSDRFSAERPKGSFSTLEIQRTEQGDSAMYLCASSLVTGAYEQYFGPGTRLTVT.

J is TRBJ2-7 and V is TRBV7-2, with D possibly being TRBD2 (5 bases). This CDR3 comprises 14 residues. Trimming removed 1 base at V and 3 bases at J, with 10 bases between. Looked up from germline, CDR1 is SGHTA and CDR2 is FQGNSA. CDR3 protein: CASSLVAPIYEQYF. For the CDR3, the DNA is TGTGCCAGCAGCTTAGTAGCGCCTATCTACGAGCAGTACTTC. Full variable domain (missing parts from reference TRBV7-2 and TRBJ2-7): GAGVSQSPSNKVTEKGKDVELRCDPISGHTALYWYRQSLGQGLEFLIYFQGNSAPDKSGLPSDRFSAERTGGSVSTLTIQRTQQEDSAVYLCASSLVAPIYEQYFGPGTRLTVT.

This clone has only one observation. In DNA, the CDR3 is TGTGCCAGCAGTACAAGGACTAGCGGGGACTCAAGCACAGATACGCAGTATTTT. Translation: CASSTRTSGDSSTDTQYF. The V and J genes are TRBV28 and TRBJ2-3; 12 bases map to TRBD2. Per the germline V gene, CDR1 is MDHEN and CDR2 is SYDVKM. The CDR3 totals 18 residues. Losses at the gene ends were 5 bases for V and 0 bases for J; bases not matched to a gene: 9.

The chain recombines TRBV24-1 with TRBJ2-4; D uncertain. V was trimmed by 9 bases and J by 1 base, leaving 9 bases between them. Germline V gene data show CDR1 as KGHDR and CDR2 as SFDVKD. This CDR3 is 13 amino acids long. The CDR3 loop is CATASGAKNIQYF. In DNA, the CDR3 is TGTGCCACCGCCTCCGGGGCCAAAAACATTCAGTACTTC.

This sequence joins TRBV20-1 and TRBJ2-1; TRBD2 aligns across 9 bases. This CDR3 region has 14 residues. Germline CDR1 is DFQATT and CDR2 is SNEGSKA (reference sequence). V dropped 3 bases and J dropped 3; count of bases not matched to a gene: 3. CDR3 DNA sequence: TGCAGTGCTAGTCTACTAGCGGGCTACAATGAGCAGTTCTTC. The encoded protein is CSASLLAGYNEQFF.

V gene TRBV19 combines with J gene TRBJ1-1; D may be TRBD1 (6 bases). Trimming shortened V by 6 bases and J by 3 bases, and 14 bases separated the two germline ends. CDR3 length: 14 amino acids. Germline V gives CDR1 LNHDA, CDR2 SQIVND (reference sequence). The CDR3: CASSPGHPYTEAFF. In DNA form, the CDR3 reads TGTGCCAGTAGCCCGGGACACCCGTACACTGAAGCTTTCTTT.

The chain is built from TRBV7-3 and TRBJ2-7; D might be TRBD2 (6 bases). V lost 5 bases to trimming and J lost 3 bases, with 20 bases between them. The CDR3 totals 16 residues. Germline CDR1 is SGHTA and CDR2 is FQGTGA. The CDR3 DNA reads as TGTGCCAGCAGCCAAGGCCCTTCCGGGACTTACTACGAGCAGTACTTC. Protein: CASSQGPSGTYYEQYF.

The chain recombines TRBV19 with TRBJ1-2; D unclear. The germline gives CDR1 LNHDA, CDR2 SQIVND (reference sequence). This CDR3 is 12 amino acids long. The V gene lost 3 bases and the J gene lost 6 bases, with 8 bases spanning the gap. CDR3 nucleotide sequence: TGTGCCAGTAGTATTCTCCGTGATGGCTACACCTTC. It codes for CASSILRDGYTF.

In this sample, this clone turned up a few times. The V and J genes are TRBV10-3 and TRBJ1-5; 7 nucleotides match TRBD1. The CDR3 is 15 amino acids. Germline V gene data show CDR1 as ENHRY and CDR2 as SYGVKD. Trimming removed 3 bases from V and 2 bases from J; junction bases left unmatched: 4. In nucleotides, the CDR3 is TGTGCCATCAGTGAACGACAGGGCGGCAATCAGCCCCAGCATTTT. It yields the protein CAISERQGGNQPQHF.

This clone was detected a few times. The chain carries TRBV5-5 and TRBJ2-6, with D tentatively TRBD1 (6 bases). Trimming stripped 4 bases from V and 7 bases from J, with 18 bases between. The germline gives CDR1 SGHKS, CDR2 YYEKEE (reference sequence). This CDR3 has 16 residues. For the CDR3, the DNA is TGTGCCAGCAGCCTCGGCCAGGGACATCCTGCCAACGTCCTGACTTTC. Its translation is CASSLGQGHPANVLTF.